Presented here are 25 T cell receptor beta chains from one specimen sequenced in a study of cytomegalovirus exposure and HLA in healthy donors. Primers included in the PCR were 60 Vbeta and 13 Jbeta primers. Profiling relied on immunoSEQ multiplex PCR, and the TCRdb table lists in-frame clones only, not all of them. Of fewer than 200,000 clones listed, roughly four fifths are singletons. Sequenced: PBMCs. The source is a girl aged 2-10 years in good health and CMV-seropositive.

As concerns this clone: An end of the junction differs from the germline gene, which may be a read error. The chain has TRBV6-1 and TRBJ1-5; D perhaps matches TRBD1 (5 bases). The length of the CDR3 is 14 residues. Germline CDR1 MNHNS, CDR2 SASEGT. The CDR3 here is CASSSQGSNRPQHF. As DNA, the CDR3 is TGTGCCAGCAGTTCGCAGGGTAGCAATCGGCCCCAGCATTTT.

V gene TRBV6-1 combines with J gene TRBJ1-2; D possibly corresponds to TRBD1 (5 bases). The germline V gene has CDR1 MNHNS and CDR2 SASEGT. V lost 3 bases and J 7 bases, leaving 18 bases between the germline ends. This CDR3 has 15 amino acids. As DNA, the CDR3 is TGTGCCAGCAGTGACCCATTGTCAACAGGAACTGGCTACACCTTC. Amino acids: CASSDPLSTGTGYTF.

The CDR3 here is CASSYQGAGNQPQHF. The CDR3 bases are TGTGCCAGCAGTTACCAGGGCGCAGGGAATCAGCCCCAGCATTTT. The gene calls are TRBV6-5 and TRBJ1-5; tentatively, D is TRBD1 (5 bases). The germline gives CDR1 MNHEY, CDR2 SVGAGI. The CDR3 contains 15 residues. Trimming took off 2 bases at V and 4 bases at J, with 12 bases between the two ends.

The genes are TRBV30 and TRBJ2-1; the match to TRBD2 covers 7 bases. This CDR3 region has 12 residues. Germline trimming cut 0 bases from V and 12 bases from J; bases unmatched to any gene: 5. Germline V gives CDR1 GTSNPN, CDR2 SVGIG (reference sequence). The CDR3 spells CAWSVSGRGQFF. In DNA form, the CDR3 reads TGTGCCTGGAGTGTAAGTGGGAGGGGGCAGTTCTTC.

As regards this clone: Other DNA sequences in the same sample also yield this CDR3. The chain uses TRBV29-1 and TRBJ1-5, with D perhaps matching TRBD1 (6 bases). This CDR3 is built from 18 residues. Germline values: CDR1 SQVTM, CDR2 ANQGSEA. The germline V and J ends were trimmed by 7 bases and 0 bases, with 25 bases remaining between them. The CDR3 DNA sequence: TGCAGCGGCACACAGGGTCAAGGGGTGAATTATAGCAATCAGCCCCAGCATTTT. Residues: CSGTQGQGVNYSNQPQHF.

This clone appeared a single time. The chain combines TRBV16 with TRBJ1-1; 7 positions agree with TRBD1. V lost 5 bases to trimming and J lost 3 bases; unmatched junction nucleotides: 6. This CDR3 has 14 amino acids. Germline values: CDR1 KGHSY, CDR2 FQNENV. The CDR3 sequence is CASSEPGTDTEAFF. DNA of the CDR3: TGTGCCAGCAGCGAACCCGGGACAGACACTGAAGCTTTCTTT.

This clone has only a few counts. V is TRBV6-5 and J is TRBJ1-5, with D perhaps TRBD1 (6 bases). V was shortened by 6 bases and J by 3 bases, with 15 bases between the two germline ends. CDR3 length equals 15 residues. Germline values: CDR1 MNHEY, CDR2 SVGAGI. CDR3 region: CASRKGRGINQPQHF. CDR3 DNA: TGTGCCAGCAGGAAGGGCAGGGGTATCAATCAGCCCCAGCATTTT.

The gene calls are TRBV7-9 and TRBJ2-4, with 8 bases matching TRBD2. The length of the CDR3 is 14 residues. Losses at the gene ends were 5 bases for V and 8 bases for J; bases not matched to a gene: 8. The germline gives CDR1 SEHNR, CDR2 FQNEAQ (reference sequence). The chain's CDR3 is CASSPGTSFHIQYF. The CDR3 DNA reads as TGTGCCAGCAGCCCTGGGACTAGTTTTCACATTCAGTACTTC.

This clone was seen once. CDR3: CASSERPGQGDLNTQYF. CDR3 nucleotides: TGTGCCAGCAGTGAGCGTCCGGGACAGGGTGACCTTAATACGCAGTATTTT. This sequence joins TRBV6-1 and TRBJ2-3; 9 nucleotides agree with TRBD1. V lost 3 bases to trimming and J lost 7 bases; unmatched junction nucleotides: 14. The germline V gene has CDR1 MNHNS and CDR2 SASEGT. The CDR3 length is 17 residues.

The chain joins TRBV19 to TRBJ2-2, with D maybe TRBD2 (6 bases). CDR3 length: 17 amino acids. Between the trimmed V and J ends, which lost 6 bases and 1 base, there was a span of 18 bases. CDR1 is LNHDA, CDR2 SQIVND, per germline (reference sequence). The CDR3 DNA reads TGTGCCAGTAGCGCGAACTGGGGTAGCGGGAACACCGGGGAGCTGTTTTTT. This translates into CASSANWGSGNTGELFF.

The chain joins TRBV30 to TRBJ1-5, with 9 bases that match TRBD1. Unmatched junction bases numbered 12, after V lost 2 bases and J lost 7 bases. CDR3 length: 16 residues. Germline CDR1 reads GTSNPN; CDR2 reads SVGIG (reference sequence). CDR3 region: CAWSFGTGWNGQPQHF. The CDR3 nucleotides read TGTGCCTGGAGTTTCGGGACAGGGTGGAACGGACAGCCCCAGCATTTT.

A few counts support this clone. The V and J genes are TRBV28 and TRBJ2-3, with unresolved D. V lost 2 bases to trimming and J lost 6 bases, with 9 bases between them. CDR3 length: 13 residues. From germline, CDR1 is MDHEN and CDR2 SYDVKM. The CDR3 loop reads CASSLGRLDTQYF. The CDR3 region has the DNA TGTGCCAGCAGTTTAGGTCGGTTGGATACGCAGTATTTT.

This clone was counted a single time. This chain connects TRBV6-6 to TRBJ2-7, with 7 bases matching TRBD1. Per germline, CDR1 MNHNY and CDR2 SVGAGI (reference sequence). The V segment lost 2 bases and the J segment 2 bases; nucleotides outside the gene matches: 6. CDR3 length equals 15 residues. CDR3 in amino acids: CASSYPRQGTYEQYF. CDR3 DNA: TGTGCCAGCAGTTACCCGAGACAGGGTACCTACGAGCAGTACTTC.

The chain links TRBV6-5 to TRBJ2-7, with D perhaps matching TRBD1 (6 bases). Germline V CDR1 and CDR2: MNHEY, SVGAGI. The CDR3 contains 15 residues. Trimming took off 5 bases at V and 3 bases at J, with 17 bases between the two ends. CDR3 nucleotide sequence: TGTGCCAGCAGTAACCTGAGGACAGTACTCTACGAGCAGTACTTC. Translation gives CASSNLRTVLYEQYF.

The J gene is TRBJ2-5, the V gene TRBV5-4; TRBD2 agrees at 10 bases. The CDR3 is made up of 19 amino acids. Trimming removed 1 base from V and 5 bases from J; junction bases left unmatched: 17. Germline V gives CDR1 SGHNT, CDR2 YYREEE (reference sequence). The CDR3 DNA reads TGTGCCAGCAGCTTGCCCCTAGGAGCGGGAGGGCCCTCGGGGGAGACCCAGTACTTC. Translation: CASSLPLGAGGPSGETQYF. Complete variable domain (other parts from reference TRBV5-4 and TRBJ2-5): ETGVTQSPTHLIKTRGQQVTLRCSSQSGHNTVSWYQQALGQGPQFIFQYYREEENGRGNFPPRFSGLQFPNYSSELNVNALELDDSALYLCASSLPLGAGGPSGETQYFGPGTRLLVL.

This CDR3 reads CASSHSINSPLHF. CDR3 DNA: TGTGCCAGCAGCCACTCAATTAATTCACCCCTCCACTTT. This chain links TRBV5-6 with TRBJ1-6; D not resolved. Germline CDR1 and CDR2: SGHDT and YYEEEE. Trimming left V 4 bases short and J 6 bases short, with 8 bases between. The CDR3 totals 13 residues.

This clone was picked up a small number of times. The genes are TRBV6-6 and TRBJ1-1; 7 positions match TRBD1. CDR1 is MNHNY, CDR2 SVGAGI, per germline (reference sequence). The V and J ends lost 6 bases and 4 bases, in that order; junction bases with no gene match: 5. The CDR3 has 13 residues. CDR3 region: CASSQGEGTEAFF. CDR3 nucleotides: TGTGCCAGCAGCCAGGGGGAAGGCACTGAAGCTTTCTTT.

The chain recombines TRBV4-1 with TRBJ1-4; TRBD1 matches 8 bases. CDR1 and CDR2 (germline): MGHRA, YSYEKL. The CDR3 sequence is 18 residues long. J was trimmed by 0 bases and V by 4 bases; bases with no gene match: 10. DNA of the CDR3: TGCGCCAGCAGCCTAGGGACAGGATTTATAGCAACTAATGAAAAACTGTTTTTT. Translated: CASSLGTGFIATNEKLFF.

This chain connects TRBV2 to TRBJ2-5; D ambiguous. CDR1 is SNHLY, CDR2 FYNNEI, per germline. V was cut by 5 bases and J by 5 bases, with 12 bases left in between. CDR3 length equals 13 residues. CDR3 protein: CASSPRVRETQYF. The CDR3 DNA is TGTGCCAGCAGTCCCCGGGTCCGGGAGACCCAGTACTTC.

The chain uses TRBV7-3 and TRBJ2-3, with 7 positions matching TRBD2. Germline values: CDR1 SGHTA, CDR2 FQGTGA. The CDR3 has 14 residues. V gave up 4 bases and J gave up 6 bases; unmatched junction bases: 7. Here the CDR3 DNA reads TGTGCCAGCAGCTCCCGCCGGGGGGAGGATACGCAGTATTTT. Translation: CASSSRRGEDTQYF.

The rearrangement uses TRBV30 and TRBJ2-3; 7 bases match TRBD1. Trimming took 5 bases from V and 1 from J; bases not matched to a gene: 0. Germline CDR1 reads GTSNPN; CDR2 reads SVGIG (reference sequence). This CDR3 region has 12 residues. The CDR3 is CAWDRGTDTQYF. The CDR3 coding sequence is TGTGCCTGGGACAGGGGCACAGATACGCAGTATTTT. The full variable domain, with the rest looked up from reference TRBV30 and TRBJ2-3, is SQTIHQWPATLVQPVGSPLSLECTVEGTSNPNLYWYRQAAGRGLQLLFYSVGIGQISSEVPQNLSASRPQDRQFILSSKKLLLSDSGFYLCAWDRGTDTQYFGPGTRLTVL.

The gene calls are TRBV28 and TRBJ1-1; 9 nucleotides align to TRBD1. Germline loops: CDR1 MDHEN, CDR2 SYDVKM. CDR3 length: 13 amino acids. V was clipped by 5 bases and J by 9 bases; unmatched bases: 7. The CDR3: CASSLRTGDKAFF. The CDR3 DNA is TGTGCCAGCAGTCTACGGACAGGGGATAAAGCTTTCTTT.

The V call is TRBV30, the J call TRBJ2-5, with a possible D match to TRBD2 (5 bases). Germline loops: CDR1 GTSNPN, CDR2 SVGIG (reference sequence). V was trimmed by 1 base and J by 5 bases, leaving 11 bases between them. The CDR3 consists of 13 residues. The CDR3 spells CAWSGTLVETQYF. The CDR3 nucleotides are TGTGCCTGGAGTGGGACTTTAGTCGAGACCCAGTACTTC.

This rearrangement joins TRBV5-4 to TRBJ2-3, with 7 bases that match TRBD2. CDR3 length equals 15 residues. With V trimmed by 2 bases and J by 5 bases, 8 bases remained unmatched. Germline CDR1 and CDR2: SGHNT and YYREEE (reference sequence). The CDR3 sequence is CASSLGAGAGDTQYF. The DNA for the CDR3 is TGTGCCAGCAGCTTAGGTGCGGGAGCTGGAGATACGCAGTATTTT.

CDR3 sequence reads: CASRPAGSDTEAFF. The CDR3 DNA reads TGCGCCAGCAGACCGGCCGGGAGCGACACTGAAGCTTTCTTT. The chain couples TRBV4-1 to TRBJ1-1; no reliable D call. CDR1 and CDR2 from the germline V gene are MGHRA and YSYEKL. The CDR3 runs to 14 residues. Trimming stripped 6 bases from V and 3 bases from J, with 14 bases between.